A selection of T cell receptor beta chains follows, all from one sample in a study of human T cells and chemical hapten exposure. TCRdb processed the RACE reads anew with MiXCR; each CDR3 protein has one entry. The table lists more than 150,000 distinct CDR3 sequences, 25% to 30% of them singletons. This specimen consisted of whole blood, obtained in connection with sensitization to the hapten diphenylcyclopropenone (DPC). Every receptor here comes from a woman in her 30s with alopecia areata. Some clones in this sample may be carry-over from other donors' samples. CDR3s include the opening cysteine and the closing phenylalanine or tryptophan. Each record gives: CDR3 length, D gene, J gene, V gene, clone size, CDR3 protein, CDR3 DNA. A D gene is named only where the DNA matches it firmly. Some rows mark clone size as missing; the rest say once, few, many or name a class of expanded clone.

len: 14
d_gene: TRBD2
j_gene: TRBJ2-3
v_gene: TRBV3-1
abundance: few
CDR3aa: CATSTSGSTDTQYF
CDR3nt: TGTGCCACCTCGACTAGCGGGAGCACAGATACGCAGTATTTT

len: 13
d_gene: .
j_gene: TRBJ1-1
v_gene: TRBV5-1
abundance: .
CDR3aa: CASSFFPDTEAFF
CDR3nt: TGCGCCAGCAGCTTCTTTCCCGACACTGAAGCTTTCTTT

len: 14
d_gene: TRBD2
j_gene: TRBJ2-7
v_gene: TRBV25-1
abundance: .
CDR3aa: CATLEGGPVYEQYF
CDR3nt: TGTGCCACCCTAGAGGGAGGGCCTGTCTACGAGCAGTACTTC

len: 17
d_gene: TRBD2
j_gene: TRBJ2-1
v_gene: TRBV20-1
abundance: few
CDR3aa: CSATALAGGLAYNEQFF
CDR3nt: TGCAGTGCTACCGCACTAGCGGGAGGGCTGGCCTACAATGAGCAGTTCTTC

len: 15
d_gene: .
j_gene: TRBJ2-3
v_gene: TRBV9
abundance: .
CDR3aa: CASSTGGRGTDTQYF
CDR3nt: TGTGCCAGCAGCACAGGTGGCAGGGGAACAGATACGCAGTATTTT

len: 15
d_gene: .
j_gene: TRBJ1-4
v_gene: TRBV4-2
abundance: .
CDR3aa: CASSQAREANEKLFF
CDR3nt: TGTGCCAGCAGCCAAGCCAGGGAGGCTAATGAAAAACTGTTTTTT

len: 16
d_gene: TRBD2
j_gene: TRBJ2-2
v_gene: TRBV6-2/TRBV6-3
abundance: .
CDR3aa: CASSYPQGLGPGELFF
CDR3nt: TGTGCCAGCAGTTATCCCCAGGGACTAGGTCCCGGGGAGCTGTTTTTT

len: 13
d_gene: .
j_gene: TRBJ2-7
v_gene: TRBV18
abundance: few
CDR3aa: CASSPAGSYEQYF
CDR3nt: TGTGCCAGCTCACCTGCCGGCTCCTACGAGCAGTACTTC

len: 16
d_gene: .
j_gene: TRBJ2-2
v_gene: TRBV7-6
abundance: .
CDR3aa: CASSLVYGVNTGELFF
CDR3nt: TGTGCCAGCAGCTTAGTCTATGGGGTTAACACCGGGGAGCTGTTTTTT

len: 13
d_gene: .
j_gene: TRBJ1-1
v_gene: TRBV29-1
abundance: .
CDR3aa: CSVENNMNTEAFF
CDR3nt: TGCAGCGTTGAGAATAATATGAACACTGAAGCTTTCTTT

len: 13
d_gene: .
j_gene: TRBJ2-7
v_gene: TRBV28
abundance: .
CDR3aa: CASSPGAAYEQYF
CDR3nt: TGTGCCAGCAGCCCCGGGGCAGCCTACGAGCAGTACTTC

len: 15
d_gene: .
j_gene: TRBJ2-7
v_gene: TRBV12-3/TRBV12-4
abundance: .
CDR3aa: CASSLIGSGGTEQYF
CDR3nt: TGTGCCAGCAGTTTGATCGGGAGTGGGGGCACCGAGCAGTACTTC

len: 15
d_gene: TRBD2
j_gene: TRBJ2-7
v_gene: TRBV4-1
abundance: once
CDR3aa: CASSRGVASGFEQYF
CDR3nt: TGCGCCAGCAGCCGGGGGGTGGCTAGCGGGTTTGAGCAGTACTTC

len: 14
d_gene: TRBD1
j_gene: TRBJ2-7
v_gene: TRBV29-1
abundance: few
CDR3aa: CSVMGQGAPGEQYF
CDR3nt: TGCAGCGTCATGGGACAGGGGGCGCCCGGCGAGCAGTACTTC

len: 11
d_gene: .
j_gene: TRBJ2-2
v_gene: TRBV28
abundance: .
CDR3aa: CASRENGELFF
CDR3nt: TGTGCCAGCCGAGAGAACGGGGAGCTGTTTTTT

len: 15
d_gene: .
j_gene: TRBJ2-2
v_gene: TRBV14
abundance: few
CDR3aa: CASSQSLVGAGELFF
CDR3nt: TGTGCCAGCAGCCAATCCCTTGTCGGGGCCGGGGAGCTGTTTTTT

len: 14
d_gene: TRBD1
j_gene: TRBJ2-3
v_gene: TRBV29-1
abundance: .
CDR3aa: CSVATGSGTDTQYF
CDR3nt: TGCAGCGTTGCGACAGGGAGTGGGACAGATACGCAGTATTTT

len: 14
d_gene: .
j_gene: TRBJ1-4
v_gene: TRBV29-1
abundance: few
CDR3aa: CSVKEQRTTEKLFF
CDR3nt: TGCAGCGTTAAGGAACAGAGGACAACTGAAAAACTGTTTTTT

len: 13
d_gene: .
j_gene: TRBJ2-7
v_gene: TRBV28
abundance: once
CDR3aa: CVSKKVGPYEQYF
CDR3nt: TGTGTCAGCAAGAAGGTAGGGCCCTACGAGCAGTACTTC

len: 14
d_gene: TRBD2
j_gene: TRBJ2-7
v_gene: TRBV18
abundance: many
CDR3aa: CASSLKRESYEQYF
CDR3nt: TGTGCCAGCTCACTGAAGCGGGAAAGCTACGAGCAGTACTTC

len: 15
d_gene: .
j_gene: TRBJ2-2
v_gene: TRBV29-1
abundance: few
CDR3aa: CSVDRADSNTGELFF
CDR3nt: TGCAGCGTTGATAGAGCGGACAGTAACACCGGGGAGCTGTTTTTT

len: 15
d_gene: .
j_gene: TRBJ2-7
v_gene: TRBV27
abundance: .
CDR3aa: CASSPIVQGAYGQYF
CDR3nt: TGTGCCAGCAGTCCCATTGTACAGGGAGCGTACGGTCAGTACTTC

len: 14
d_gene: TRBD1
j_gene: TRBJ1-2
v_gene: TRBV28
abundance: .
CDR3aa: CASSIRQGAGGYTF
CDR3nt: TGTGCCAGCAGTATCAGACAGGGGGCAGGTGGCTACACCTTC

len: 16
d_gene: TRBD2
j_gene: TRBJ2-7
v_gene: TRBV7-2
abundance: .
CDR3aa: CASSLVFSGGSYEQYF
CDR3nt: TGTGCCAGCAGCCTCGTTTTTAGCGGGGGCTCCTACGAGCAGTACTTC

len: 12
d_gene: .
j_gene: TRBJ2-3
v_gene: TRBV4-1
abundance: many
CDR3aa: CASSGGTDTQYF
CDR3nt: TGCGCCAGCAGCGGGGGAACAGATACGCAGTATTTT

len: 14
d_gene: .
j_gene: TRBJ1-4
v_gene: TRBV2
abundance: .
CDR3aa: CASSDGQGREKLFF
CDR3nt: TGTGCCAGCAGTGATGGGCAGGGGCGTGAAAAACTGTTTTTT

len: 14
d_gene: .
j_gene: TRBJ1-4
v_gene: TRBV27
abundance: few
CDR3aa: CAIPSGTYNEKLFF
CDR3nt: TGTGCCATTCCATCCGGGACTTATAATGAAAAACTGTTTTTT

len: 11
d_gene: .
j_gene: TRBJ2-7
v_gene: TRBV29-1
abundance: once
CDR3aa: CGGGTPREQYF
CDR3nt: TGCGGCGGCGGAACCCCTCGCGAGCAGTACTTC

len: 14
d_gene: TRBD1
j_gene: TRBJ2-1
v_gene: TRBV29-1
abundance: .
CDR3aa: CSATRDRTNNEQFF
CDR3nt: TGCAGCGCGACCCGGGACAGGACCAACAATGAGCAGTTCTTC